This TCR beta chain was observed in a study of T cells after yellow fever vaccination. Looking at the study overall: Where fractions had low cell numbers, libraries were prepared from them with the SMART-Seq v4 Ultra Low Input RNA kit. Whole-study results and caveats: Boosting was followed by the reappearance of most primary-vaccination clones (roughly 95% CD4, about 88% CD8). Highly abundant clonotypes carried over from the bulk population could end up in FACS-sorted repertoires as contaminants.

Details on this clonotype: Its specificity is not known.

Template switching by 5'RACE produced TCR cDNA, adding a universal primer site and UMIs. TCRdb redid the calling of the 5' RACE reads with MiXCR, one entry per CDR3 protein. Of hundreds of thousands of distinct CDR3 sequences listed, around 3.9% are singletons. The CDR3 covers 12 residues. Trimming removed 3 bases at V and 2 bases at J, with 8 bases between. Germline CDR1 and CDR2: DFQATT and SNEGSKA (reference sequence). The clonotype was recovered from a young man who received the YFV17D yellow fever vaccine. This specimen consisted of PBMCs, obtained on the day of the yellow fever booster vaccination. The rearrangement links TRBV20-1 to TRBJ2-7; D might be TRBD1 or TRBD2, each matching 5 bases. CDR3 protein: CSASWGPYEQYF. CDR3 sequence (DNA): TGCAGTGCTAGTTGGGGACCCTACGAGCAGTACTTC.